These T cell receptor beta chains were read from a single sample in a study of blood T cell repertoires in COVID-19. The assay was immunoSEQ multiplex PCR, and TCRdb's table has in-frame clones only and misses some. This sample has a few hundred thousand clones, with about 87% found just once. Sequencing was done on a sample of peripheral blood. The receptors were sampled from a woman in her 30s with COVID-19, enrolled during active disease. Each CDR3 is given with its conserved first and last residue. The order of the fields is J gene, V gene, D gene, clone size, CDR3 protein, CDR3 DNA. The D gene is left open where the match is weak. The size field is filled for only some rows; it gives once, few, many or a size class.

J gene: TRBJ1-2; V gene: TRBV10-3; D gene: .; clone size: .; CDR3 protein: CAIRESLSGAKDGYTF; CDR3 DNA: TGTGCCATCAGGGAGTCGCTCTCTGGGGCCAAGGATGGCTACACCTTC
J gene: TRBJ2-7; V gene: TRBV7-9; D gene: TRBD1; clone size: .; CDR3 protein: CASSSLDRIPSYEQYF; CDR3 DNA: TGTGCCAGCAGCTCTCTGGACAGGATCCCCTCCTACGAGCAGTACTTC
J gene: TRBJ2-3; V gene: TRBV7-9; D gene: TRBD1; clone size: .; CDR3 protein: CASSLGDRDPDTQYF; CDR3 DNA: TGTGCCAGCAGCTTAGGGGACAGGGATCCAGATACGCAGTATTTT
J gene: TRBJ2-1; V gene: TRBV7-9; D gene: TRBD1; clone size: many; CDR3 protein: CASSLDRGVNEQFF; CDR3 DNA: TGTGCCAGCAGCTTAGACAGGGGGGTCAATGAGCAGTTCTTC
J gene: TRBJ2-5; V gene: TRBV7-9; D gene: TRBD2; clone size: .; CDR3 protein: CASRSLSGAGETQYF; CDR3 DNA: TGTGCCAGCAGATCCCTCAGCGGGGCCGGGGAGACCCAGTACTTC
J gene: TRBJ2-5; V gene: TRBV12-3/TRBV12-4; D gene: .; clone size: .; CDR3 protein: CASSLISQETQYF; CDR3 DNA: TGTGCCAGCAGTTTAATCAGTCAAGAGACCCAGTACTTC
J gene: TRBJ2-3; V gene: TRBV5-6; D gene: .; clone size: .; CDR3 protein: CASCGWGSTDTQYF; CDR3 DNA: TGTGCCAGCTGCGGGTGGGGTAGTACAGATACGCAGTATTTT
J gene: TRBJ1-5; V gene: TRBV19; D gene: .; clone size: .; CDR3 protein: CASSMSGVNQPQHF; CDR3 DNA: TGTGCCAGTAGTATGTCCGGGGTAAATCAGCCCCAGCATTTT
J gene: TRBJ1-3; V gene: TRBV18; D gene: TRBD1; clone size: .; CDR3 protein: CASSRIRWDSGNTIYF; CDR3 DNA: TGTGCCAGCTCACGAATAAGATGGGACAGCGGAAACACCATATATTTT
J gene: TRBJ1-1; V gene: TRBV6-6; D gene: .; clone size: .; CDR3 protein: CASSYAGVDTEAFF; CDR3 DNA: TGTGCCAGCAGTTACGCAGGGGTGGACACTGAAGCTTTCTTT
J gene: TRBJ1-2; V gene: TRBV18; D gene: TRBD1; clone size: .; CDR3 protein: CASSLGQGEYGYTF; CDR3 DNA: TGTGCCAGCTCACTTGGACAGGGCGAGTATGGCTACACCTTC
J gene: TRBJ1-5; V gene: TRBV3-1/TRBV3-2; D gene: .; clone size: .; CDR3 protein: CATRTFPLEPQHF; CDR3 DNA: TGTGCCACCCGGACTTTCCCGCTTGAGCCCCAGCATTTT
J gene: TRBJ1-1; V gene: TRBV6-1; D gene: TRBD1; clone size: .; CDR3 protein: CASSEPGGPNTEAFF; CDR3 DNA: TGTGCCAGCAGTGAACCAGGGGGGCCCAACACTGAAGCTTTCTTT
J gene: TRBJ1-5; V gene: TRBV6-5; D gene: TRBD1; clone size: .; CDR3 protein: CASTLTGVSNQPQHF; CDR3 DNA: TGTGCCAGCACCCTGACAGGGGTTAGCAATCAGCCCCAGCATTTT
J gene: TRBJ1-5; V gene: TRBV7-2; D gene: .; clone size: .; CDR3 protein: CASNRGVYSNQPQHF; CDR3 DNA: TGTGCCAGCAACCGGGGGGTTTATAGCAATCAGCCCCAGCATTTT
J gene: TRBJ2-2; V gene: TRBV18; D gene: .; clone size: .; CDR3 protein: CASSMGAHTGELFF; CDR3 DNA: TGTGCCAGCTCAATGGGGGCCCACACCGGGGAGCTGTTTTTT
J gene: TRBJ2-1; V gene: TRBV6-1; D gene: .; clone size: once; CDR3 protein: CASSELASSSYNEQFF; CDR3 DNA: TGTGCCAGCAGTGAACTAGCGTCGAGCTCCTACAATGAGCAGTTCTTC
J gene: TRBJ2-1; V gene: TRBV28; D gene: .; clone size: .; CDR3 protein: CASSTARSSYNEQFF; CDR3 DNA: TGTGCCAGCAGTACGGCCCGGAGCTCCTACAATGAGCAGTTCTTC
J gene: TRBJ1-2; V gene: TRBV28; D gene: .; clone size: .; CDR3 protein: CASSTVSGDGYTF; CDR3 DNA: TGTGCCAGCAGTACCGTGTCGGGGGATGGCTACACCTTC
J gene: TRBJ1-3; V gene: TRBV28; D gene: .; clone size: .; CDR3 protein: CASRTGSSGNTIYF; CDR3 DNA: TGTGCCAGCAGGACGGGGAGCTCTGGAAACACCATATATTTT
J gene: TRBJ1-4; V gene: TRBV19; D gene: .; clone size: .; CDR3 protein: CASSIVSPRGTNEKLFF; CDR3 DNA: TGTGCCAGTAGTATTGTTTCCCCGCGGGGGACTAATGAAAAACTGTTTTTT
J gene: TRBJ1-2; V gene: TRBV29-1; D gene: TRBD1; clone size: .; CDR3 protein: CSVGDRDYGYTF; CDR3 DNA: TGCAGCGTCGGCGACAGGGATTATGGCTACACCTTC
J gene: TRBJ1-2; V gene: TRBV6-2/TRBV6-3; D gene: TRBD1; clone size: .; CDR3 protein: CASSYSRTGRYYGYTF; CDR3 DNA: TGTGCCAGCAGTTACTCGAGGACAGGACGATACTATGGCTACACCTTC
J gene: TRBJ1-4; V gene: TRBV9; D gene: .; clone size: few; CDR3 protein: CASSVGGFQNPTNEKLFF; CDR3 DNA: TGTGCCAGCAGCGTAGGAGGGTTCCAGAATCCAACTAATGAAAAACTGTTTTTT
J gene: TRBJ2-7; V gene: TRBV7-8; D gene: .; clone size: once; CDR3 protein: CATRRGGSSYEQYF; CDR3 DNA: TGTGCCACTAGGAGGGGGGGTAGCTCCTACGAGCAGTACTTC
J gene: TRBJ1-3; V gene: TRBV7-2; D gene: .; clone size: few; CDR3 protein: CASSFPGGNTIYF; CDR3 DNA: TGTGCCAGCAGCTTCCCAGGGGGAAACACCATATATTTT
J gene: TRBJ1-1; V gene: TRBV30; D gene: TRBD1; clone size: few; CDR3 protein: CAWGQWTGMGTEAFF; CDR3 DNA: TGTGCCTGGGGTCAATGGACAGGGATGGGGACTGAAGCTTTCTTT
J gene: TRBJ1-5; V gene: TRBV6-2/TRBV6-3; D gene: TRBD1; clone size: .; CDR3 protein: CASSWDRGPLENQPQHF; CDR3 DNA: TGTGCCAGCAGTTGGGACAGGGGGCCCCTTGAGAATCAGCCCCAGCATTTT
J gene: TRBJ1-1; V gene: TRBV2; D gene: TRBD1; clone size: few; CDR3 protein: CAIGQGRMNTEAFF; CDR3 DNA: TGTGCCATAGGACAGGGCCGCATGAACACTGAAGCTTTCTTT
J gene: TRBJ2-5; V gene: TRBV6-5; D gene: .; clone size: once; CDR3 protein: CASSYSSGEETQYF; CDR3 DNA: TGTGCCAGCAGTTACTCCTCGGGAGAAGAGACCCAGTACTTC
J gene: TRBJ1-3; V gene: TRBV7-5; D gene: .; clone size: .; CDR3 protein: CVRSLRDPGGSDQATGNTIYF; CDR3 DNA: TGTGTCAGAAGCTTACGAGATCCAGGGGGGTCGGATCAAGCCACTGGAAACACCATATATTTT
J gene: TRBJ2-1; V gene: TRBV11-1; D gene: .; clone size: .; CDR3 protein: CASSLVLQGKLFF; CDR3 DNA: TGTGCCAGCAGCTTAGTCCTACAGGGAAAACTGTTCTTC
J gene: TRBJ2-1; V gene: TRBV5-1; D gene: TRBD1; clone size: .; CDR3 protein: CASSHILDRASSYNEQFF; CDR3 DNA: TGCGCCAGCAGCCATATACTAGACAGGGCAAGCTCCTACAATGAGCAGTTCTTC
J gene: TRBJ2-1; V gene: TRBV6-1; D gene: .; clone size: .; CDR3 protein: CASSEVGGVYNEQFF; CDR3 DNA: TGTGCCAGCAGTGAGGTGGGCGGGGTGTACAATGAGCAGTTCTTC
J gene: TRBJ1-3; V gene: TRBV29-1; D gene: TRBD1; clone size: .; CDR3 protein: CSVESLGDRGNTIYF; CDR3 DNA: TGCAGCGTTGAGAGCCTAGGGGACAGGGGAAACACCATATATTTT
J gene: TRBJ1-2; V gene: TRBV4-1; D gene: .; clone size: .; CDR3 protein: CASSQAGLRGYLTNYGYTF; CDR3 DNA: TGCGCCAGCAGCCAAGCTGGCCTAAGAGGGTACCTAACTAACTATGGCTACACCTTC
J gene: TRBJ2-1; V gene: TRBV5-4; D gene: TRBD2; clone size: .; CDR3 protein: CASSPVPHSGGANEQFF; CDR3 DNA: TGTGCCAGCAGCCCCGTACCCCACAGCGGGGGGGCCAATGAGCAGTTCTTC
J gene: TRBJ1-1; V gene: TRBV5-6; D gene: .; clone size: .; CDR3 protein: CASSLKRGGKKNTEAFF; CDR3 DNA: TGTGCCAGCAGTCTGAAAAGGGGAGGCAAAAAGAACACTGAAGCTTTCTTT
J gene: TRBJ2-2; V gene: TRBV7-3; D gene: .; clone size: .; CDR3 protein: CASSLKAGHTGELFF; CDR3 DNA: TGTGCCAGCAGCTTAAAGGCAGGGCACACCGGGGAGCTGTTTTTT
J gene: TRBJ1-3; V gene: TRBV9; D gene: .; clone size: .; CDR3 protein: CASSVDPRLRSGNTIYF; CDR3 DNA: TGTGCCAGCAGCGTAGACCCCCGACTTCGATCCGGAAACACCATATATTTT
J gene: TRBJ2-1; V gene: TRBV18; D gene: TRBD1; clone size: .; CDR3 protein: CASSPRGQGVVNEQFF; CDR3 DNA: TGTGCCAGCTCACCAAGGGGACAGGGGGTAGTGAATGAGCAGTTCTTC
J gene: TRBJ1-4; V gene: TRBV2; D gene: .; clone size: once; CDR3 protein: CASTAPRGEKLFF; CDR3 DNA: TGTGCCAGCACGGCACCGCGAGGGGAAAAACTGTTTTTT
J gene: TRBJ2-3; V gene: TRBV7-9; D gene: TRBD1; clone size: once; CDR3 protein: CASSLPPATGDTDTQYF; CDR3 DNA: TGTGCCAGCAGCCTCCCCCCCGCGACAGGGGATACAGATACGCAGTATTTT
J gene: TRBJ1-2; V gene: TRBV19; D gene: TRBD1; clone size: .; CDR3 protein: CASTMGQGGYGYTF; CDR3 DNA: TGTGCCAGTACCATGGGACAGGGAGGCTATGGCTACACCTTC
J gene: TRBJ1-2; V gene: TRBV27; D gene: .; clone size: few; CDR3 protein: CASSLSWRGGYTF; CDR3 DNA: TGTGCCAGCAGTTTATCGTGGCGAGGGGGCTACACCTTC
J gene: TRBJ1-1; V gene: TRBV5-8; D gene: .; clone size: .; CDR3 protein: CASSFGRANTEAFF; CDR3 DNA: TGTGCCAGCAGCTTCGGCAGGGCCAACACTGAAGCTTTCTTT
J gene: TRBJ1-2; V gene: TRBV5-1; D gene: TRBD1; clone size: .; CDR3 protein: CASTKDRVHGYTF; CDR3 DNA: TGCGCCAGCACCAAGGACAGGGTTCACGGCTACACCTTC
J gene: TRBJ1-6; V gene: TRBV6-5; D gene: TRBD1; clone size: few; CDR3 protein: CASRTGTGESPLHF; CDR3 DNA: TGTGCCAGCAGAACCGGGACAGGGGAATCACCCCTCCACTTT